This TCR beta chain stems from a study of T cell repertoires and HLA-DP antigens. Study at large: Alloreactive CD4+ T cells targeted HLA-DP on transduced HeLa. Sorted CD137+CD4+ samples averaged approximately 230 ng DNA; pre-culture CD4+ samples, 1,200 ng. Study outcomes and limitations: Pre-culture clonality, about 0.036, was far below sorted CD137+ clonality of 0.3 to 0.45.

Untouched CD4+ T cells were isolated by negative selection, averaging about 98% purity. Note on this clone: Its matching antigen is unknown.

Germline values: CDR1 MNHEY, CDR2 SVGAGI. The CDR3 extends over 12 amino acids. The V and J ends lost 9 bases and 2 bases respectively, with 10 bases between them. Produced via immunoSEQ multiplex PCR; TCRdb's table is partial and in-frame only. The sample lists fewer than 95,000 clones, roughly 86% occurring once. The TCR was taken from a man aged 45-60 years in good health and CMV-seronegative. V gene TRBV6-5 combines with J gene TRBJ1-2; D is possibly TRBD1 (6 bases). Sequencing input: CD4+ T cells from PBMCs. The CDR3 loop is CASSGQNYGYTF. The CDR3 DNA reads TGTGCCAGTTCCGGACAGAACTATGGCTACACCTTC.